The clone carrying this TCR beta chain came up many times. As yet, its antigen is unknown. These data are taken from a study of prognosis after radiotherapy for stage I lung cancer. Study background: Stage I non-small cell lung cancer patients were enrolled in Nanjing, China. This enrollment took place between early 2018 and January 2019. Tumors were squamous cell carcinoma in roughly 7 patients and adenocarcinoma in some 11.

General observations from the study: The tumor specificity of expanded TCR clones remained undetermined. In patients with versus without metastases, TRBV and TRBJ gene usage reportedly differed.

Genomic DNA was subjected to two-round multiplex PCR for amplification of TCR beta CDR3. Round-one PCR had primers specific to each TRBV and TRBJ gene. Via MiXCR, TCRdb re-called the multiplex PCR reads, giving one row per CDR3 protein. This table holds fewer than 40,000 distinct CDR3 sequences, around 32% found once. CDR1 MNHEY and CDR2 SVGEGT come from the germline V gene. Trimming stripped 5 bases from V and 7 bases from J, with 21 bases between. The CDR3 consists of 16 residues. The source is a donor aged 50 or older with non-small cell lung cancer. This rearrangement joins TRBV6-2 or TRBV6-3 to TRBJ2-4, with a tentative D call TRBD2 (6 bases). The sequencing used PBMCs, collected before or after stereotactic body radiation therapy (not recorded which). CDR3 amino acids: CASSEFGAGSGNIQYF. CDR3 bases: TGTGCCAGCAGTGAATTCGGCGCGGGGTCGGGTAACATTCAGTACTTC.